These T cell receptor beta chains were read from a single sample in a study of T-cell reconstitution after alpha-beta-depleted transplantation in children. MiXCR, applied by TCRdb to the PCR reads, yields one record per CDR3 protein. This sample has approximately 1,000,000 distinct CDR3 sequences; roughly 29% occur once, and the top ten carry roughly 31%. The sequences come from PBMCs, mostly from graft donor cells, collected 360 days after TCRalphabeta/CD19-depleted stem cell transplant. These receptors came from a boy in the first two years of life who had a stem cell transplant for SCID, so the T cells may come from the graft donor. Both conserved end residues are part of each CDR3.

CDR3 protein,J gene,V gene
CATQPTGTGRTEAFF,TRBJ1-1,TRBV7-2
CASSYWGNNEQFF,TRBJ2-1,TRBV6-5
CSGQGRKGVGYTF,TRBJ1-2,TRBV20-1
CSAGETMGSGYEQYF,TRBJ2-7,TRBV20-1
CSADPYNEQFF,TRBJ2-1,TRBV20-1
CSVEFGRTGDYEQYF,TRBJ2-7,TRBV29-1
CASSYSIDSGGSTDTQYF,TRBJ2-3,TRBV6-5
CASSPSAGGPETQYF,TRBJ2-5,TRBV9
CASSERILADEYF,TRBJ2-3,TRBV2
CASSHRGSGGPNTGELFF,TRBJ2-2,TRBV4-3